These T cell receptor beta chains were read from a single sample in a study of brain T cells in children with intractable seizures. Clones were sequenced by immunoSEQ multiplex PCR, and TCRdb holds only the in-frame ones, with some missing. The sample contains under 150,000 clones, 90% to 95% of which appear only once. The sample consisted of peripheral blood, taken at surgery. The receptor set was obtained from a boy under two years old with hemimegalencephaly and intractable seizures. Each CDR3 is given with its conserved first and last residue. The D gene is left open where the match is weak. Only some rows state a clone size, as once, few, many or a class for expanded clones.

>.|TRBJ2-5|TRBV7-2|.
CASSSWGVLQETQYF
TGTGCCAGCAGCTCCTGGGGGGTTCTCCAAGAGACCCAGTACTTC
>.|TRBJ2-1|TRBV25-1|.
CASSDYGEQFF
TGTGCCAGCAGTGACTACGGTGAGCAGTTCTTC
>.|TRBJ2-3|TRBV7-3|TRBD2
CASSRAGSTDTQYF
TGTGCCAGCAGCCGAGCGGGGAGCACAGATACGCAGTATTTT
>once|TRBJ1-5|TRBV28|TRBD1
CASSFWRGPGHQPQHF
TGTGCCAGCAGTTTCTGGAGGGGGCCGGGTCATCAGCCCCAGCATTTT
>.|TRBJ2-7|TRBV10-1|.
CASSVGSDYEQYF
TGCGCCAGCAGTGTCGGGAGCGACTACGAGCAGTACTTC
>.|TRBJ2-7|TRBV21-1|.
CASSKGLQDGSYEQYF
TGTGCCAGCAGCAAAGGGCTTCAGGACGGCTCCTACGAGCAGTACTTC
>few|TRBJ2-1|TRBV11-2|.
CASSLDWAAGRYEQFF
TGTGCCAGCAGCTTAGATTGGGCGGCAGGACGTTATGAGCAGTTCTTC
>.|TRBJ2-1|TRBV6-5|.
CASRSGEHSMQFF
TGTGCCAGCAGGTCCGGGGAGCATAGTATGCAGTTCTTC
>.|TRBJ1-1|TRBV7-9|.
CASSTIPMNTEAFF
TGTGCCAGCAGCACGATTCCAATGAACACTGAAGCTTTCTTT
>.|TRBJ1-3|TRBV28|.
CASSLFSGDEESSGNTIYF
TGTGCCAGCAGTTTATTTAGTGGAGATGAAGAAAGCTCTGGAAACACCATATATTTT
>.|TRBJ1-2|TRBV28|.
CASTLVGGGWGYGYTF
TGTGCCAGCACCCTTGTGGGGGGGGGCTGGGGGTATGGCTACACCTTC
>.|TRBJ1-3|TRBV11-2|TRBD1
CASSLGPGQTLAGNTIYF
TGTGCCAGCAGCCTAGGGCCGGGACAGACCCTTGCTGGAAACACCATATATTTT
>.|TRBJ2-7|TRBV5-5|TRBD1
CASSLPRDRSHEQYF
TGTGCCAGCAGCTTGCCCCGGGACAGGTCCCACGAGCAGTACTTC
>.|TRBJ2-5|TRBV5-1|.
CASSLAGTQETQYF
TGCGCCAGCAGCTTGGCCGGGACACAAGAGACCCAGTACTTC
>.|TRBJ2-7|TRBV9|.
CASSAGTTVGEQYF
TGTGCCAGCAGCGCCGGGACGACGGTCGGGGAGCAGTACTTC
>.|TRBJ2-7|TRBV7-2|TRBD2
CASSLPSGRAHEQYF
TGTGCCAGCAGCTTACCTAGCGGGAGGGCCCACGAGCAGTACTTC